These 21 T cell receptor beta chains were all obtained from the same sample, sequenced in a study of cytomegalovirus exposure and HLA in healthy donors. 13 Jbeta primers and 60 Vbeta primers were used for the PCR. Produced via immunoSEQ multiplex PCR; TCRdb's table is partial and in-frame only. The sample gives hundreds of thousands of clones, 60% to 85% of which show up once; 15% to 19% is in the top ten. The sequenced material came from PBMCs. All receptors come from a man aged 35 to 55 in good health and CMV-seronegative.

The chain combines TRBV6-6 with TRBJ2-5; 8 bases line up with TRBD2. Germline CDR1 is MNHNY and CDR2 is SVGAGI (reference sequence). Trimming took 2 bases from V and 2 from J; bases not matched to a gene: 7. CDR3 length equals 16 residues. The DNA for the CDR3 is TGTGCCAGCAGTTACCGGTCTAGCGGGCCACAAGAGACCCAGTACTTC. Protein sequence: CASSYRSSGPQETQYF.

A few counts support this clone. V is TRBV4-3 and J is TRBJ2-2; D is uncertain. CDR3 size: 14 residues. Trimming took 1 base from V and 4 from J, leaving 7 bases between them. In germline, CDR1 is LGHNA, CDR2 YSLEER. The CDR3 reads CASSQGQSTGELFF. The CDR3 coding sequence is TGCGCCAGCAGCCAAGGGCAGTCCACCGGGGAGCTGTTTTTT.

This chain joins TRBV4-3 and TRBJ2-1; 8 nucleotides align to TRBD2. In germline, CDR1 is LGHNA, CDR2 YSLEER. This CDR3 spans 17 amino acids. The V segment lost 0 bases and the J segment 5 bases; nucleotides outside the gene matches: 9. DNA of the CDR3: TGCGCCAGCAGCCAAGATCGGGCGCGGGGGGATAACAATGAGCAGTTCTTC. Protein: CASSQDRARGDNNEQFF.

There are a few counts of this clone. V usage is TRBV6-1 and J usage is TRBJ1-2; a weak D match, TRBD1 (6 bases). Per germline, CDR1 MNHNS and CDR2 SASEGT. CDR3 length: 15 amino acids. V was clipped by 1 base and J by 3 bases, with 12 bases between them. The CDR3 reads CASSEEGRGYYGYTF. CDR3 sequence (DNA): TGTGCCAGCAGTGAAGAGGGCAGGGGATACTATGGCTACACCTTC.

The chain links TRBV30 to TRBJ1-2; the D gene is possibly TRBD1 (5 bases). CDR1 is GTSNPN and CDR2 is SVGIG in the germline V gene (reference sequence). The CDR3 covers 12 residues. With 4 bases removed from V and 4 bases from J, the gap between germline ends came to 10 bases. The CDR3 loop reads CAWTGGFYGYTF. CDR3 sequence (DNA): TGTGCCTGGACCGGGGGATTCTATGGCTACACCTTC.

This sequence joins TRBV4-1 and TRBJ2-7; 9 nucleotides line up with TRBD1. Germline values: CDR1 MGHRA, CDR2 YSYEKL. The CDR3 extends over 14 amino acids. The trim removed 3 bases at V and 4 bases at J, leaving 4 bases unmatched. Here the CDR3 reads CASSHPGQGYEQYF. The CDR3, as DNA: TGCGCCAGCAGCCATCCGGGACAGGGTTACGAGCAGTACTTC.

The V and J genes are TRBV5-1 and TRBJ2-3, with D tentatively TRBD1 (6 bases). V was shortened by 2 bases and J by 3 bases, with 13 bases between the two germline ends. The CDR3 spans 15 residues. The germline gives CDR1 SGHRS, CDR2 YFSETQ. The CDR3 DNA is TGCGCCAGCAGCTTTACAGGGTATGGGACAGATACGCAGTATTTT. It codes for CASSFTGYGTDTQYF.

The rearrangement uses TRBV27 and TRBJ2-7; TRBD1 matches 9 bases. Germline assignment: CDR1 MNHEY and CDR2 SMNVEV (reference sequence). J lost 4 bases, V lost 6 bases, and 16 bases had no gene match. This CDR3 has 17 residues. The CDR3 sequence is CASSSDRGGPRGYEQYF. The CDR3 nucleotides read TGTGCCAGCAGCTCCGACAGGGGGGGACCCAGGGGGTACGAGCAGTACTTC.

Only one count was recorded for this clone. The CDR3 nucleotides read TGTGCCAGCAGCGTAGCGGGCGGGACGGACTACTATGGCTACACCTTC. Protein sequence: CASSVAGGTDYYGYTF. The chain couples TRBV9 to TRBJ1-2, with TRBD1 as a possible D gene (5 bases). The CDR3 runs 16 residues. Germline-derived CDR1 and CDR2 are SGDLS and YYNGEE. Trimming cost V 0 bases and J 3 bases, with 15 bases left between them.

This chain connects TRBV7-9 to TRBJ1-1, with TRBD1 as a possible D gene (5 bases). Germline V gives CDR1 SEHNR, CDR2 FQNEAQ (reference sequence). V lost 1 base and J 1 base, leaving 10 bases between the germline ends. CDR3 size: 15 residues. The CDR3 here is CASSLEKGENTEAFF. CDR3 in DNA: TGTGCCAGCAGCTTAGAGAAAGGGGAGAACACTGAAGCTTTCTTT.

The chain combines TRBV5-1 with TRBJ2-1, with 13 bases fitting TRBD2. CDR3 length: 15 residues. Germline V gene sequence: CDR1 SGHRS, CDR2 YFSETQ. Trimming cost V 7 bases and J 8 bases; bases outside gene matches: 9. CDR3 residues: CASGPTSGRIHEQFF. The CDR3 DNA reads as TGCGCCAGCGGACCGACTAGCGGGAGGATCCATGAGCAGTTCTTC. The full variable domain, in which reference TRBV5-1 and TRBJ2-1 provide the parts outside the CDR3, is KAGVTQTPRYLIKTRGQQVTLSCSPISGHRSVSWYQQTPGQGLQFLFEYFSETQRNKGNFPGRFSGRQFSNSRSEMNVSTLELGDSALYLCASGPTSGRIHEQFFGPGTRLTVL.

The chain combines TRBV5-6 with TRBJ2-1; 8 bases fit TRBD2. The CDR3 covers 15 residues. Germline V gene data show CDR1 as SGHDT and CDR2 as YYEEEE. Trimming at V came to 3 bases and at J to 8 bases, leaving 10 bases not matched to a gene. The chain's CDR3 is CASSWGRGGTDEQFF. The CDR3 nucleotides read TGTGCCAGCAGCTGGGGCCGCGGGGGGACGGATGAGCAGTTCTTC.

V usage is TRBV28 and J usage is TRBJ1-2; 7 positions agree with TRBD1. CDR3 length equals 18 residues. V was clipped by 5 bases and J by 8 bases; unmatched bases: 23. Germline V CDR1 and CDR2: MDHEN, SYDVKM. CDR3 region: CASSQTRGEAPVSNGYTF. The CDR3 DNA reads as TGTGCCAGCAGTCAAACCAGGGGGGAGGCGCCAGTATCAAACGGCTACACCTTC.

This clone was detected a few times. This chain connects TRBV5-1 to TRBJ2-5, with TRBD2 matching 9 bases. CDR1 SGHRS and CDR2 YFSETQ come from the germline V gene. The V segment lost 4 bases and the J segment 5 bases; nucleotides outside the gene matches: 6. The CDR3 sequence is 14 residues long. CDR3: CASSRGLAEETQYF. DNA for the CDR3: TGCGCCAGCAGCAGGGGACTAGCAGAGGAGACCCAGTACTTC.

The rearrangement uses TRBV27 and TRBJ1-1, with 11 nucleotides matching TRBD1. This CDR3 has 12 residues. Germline-derived CDR1 and CDR2 are MNHEY and SMNVEV (reference sequence). J lost 11 bases, V lost 6 bases, and 5 bases had no gene match. CDR3: CASRGTGGHAFF. DNA of the CDR3: TGTGCCAGCAGAGGGACAGGGGGTCATGCTTTCTTT.

J is TRBJ2-1 and V is TRBV15; no firm D call. The V gene lost 1 base and the J gene lost 9 bases, with 4 bases spanning the gap. This CDR3 contains 11 residues. The germline V gene has CDR1 LNHNV and CDR2 YYDKDF (reference sequence). This chain's CDR3 is CATSRVSEQFF. The CDR3 region has the DNA TGTGCCACCAGCAGAGTCAGTGAGCAGTTCTTC.

The chain is built from TRBV7-4 and TRBJ2-5; the D gene is possibly TRBD1 (6 bases). CDR3 length: 14 amino acids. V gave up 6 bases and J gave up 2 bases, with 13 bases separating them. From germline, CDR1 is SGHVT and CDR2 SQSDAQ. The DNA of the CDR3 is TGTGCCAGCAGAACCGCCGGGACACAAGAGACCCAGTACTTC. Translating gives CASRTAGTQETQYF.

The chain carries TRBV2 and TRBJ1-5, with unresolved D. Germline V gene data show CDR1 as SNHLY and CDR2 as FYNNEI. CDR3 size: 15 residues. V gave up 4 bases and J gave up 0 bases, with 10 bases separating them. CDR3 region: CASSGEGRSNQPQHF. The CDR3 DNA follows: TGTGCCAGCAGTGGGGAGGGTCGTAGCAATCAGCCCCAGCATTTT.

The chain combines TRBV28 with TRBJ1-4, with D tentatively TRBD1 (6 bases). Germline loops: CDR1 MDHEN, CDR2 SYDVKM. The CDR3 contains 16 residues. V dropped 2 bases and J dropped 7 bases, with 17 bases sitting between them. In nucleotides, the CDR3 is TGTGCCAGCAGTTTAGGAAGGGGGTGGGCAATTGAAAAACTGTTTTTT. As protein: CASSLGRGWAIEKLFF.

This clone was counted between two and nine times. As DNA, the CDR3 is TGTGCCAGCAACCCAAGTGTGAGCGGGGATGACGGGGAGCTGTTTTTT. Its protein product is CASNPSVSGDDGELFF. The genes are TRBV11-2 and TRBJ2-2; 7 positions match TRBD2. The V and J ends lost 7 bases and 7 bases, in that order; junction bases with no gene match: 15. Germline V gene lookup returns CDR1 SGHAT and CDR2 FQNNGV. The CDR3 is 16 amino acids. The whole variable domain, remainder taken from reference TRBV11-2 and TRBJ2-2, is EAGVAQSPRYKIIEKRQSVAFWCNPISGHATLYWYQQILGQGPKLLIQFQNNGVVDDSQLPKDRFSAERLKGVDSTLKIQPAKLEDSAVYLCASNPSVSGDDGELFFGEGSRLTVL.

The genes are TRBV5-4 and TRBJ1-2; no definite D call. Germline V gene lookup returns CDR1 SGHNT and CDR2 YYREEE (reference sequence). The CDR3 is 13 amino acids. The V end lost 2 bases, the J end lost 6 bases, and 11 bases lay between the germline ends. CDR3 nucleotides: TGTGCCAGCAGCTTCGCGGCAACTGATGGCTACACCTTC. Translation: CASSFAATDGYTF.